The next 28 T cell receptor beta chains were all read from a single sample in a study of T cells of healthy individuals. TCRdb processed the 5' RACE reads anew with MiXCR; each CDR3 protein has one entry. The data hold 85,000 to 100,000 distinct CDR3 sequences, with roughly a sixth observed a single time. These receptor sequences come from a human donor in good health.

This chain joins TRBV7-9 and TRBJ2-2; no clear D. V was cut by 3 bases and J by 3 bases, with 8 bases left in between. This CDR3 is built from 14 residues. Germline CDR1 is SEHNR and CDR2 is FQNEAQ (reference sequence). CDR3: CASSLGYYTGELFF. As DNA, the CDR3 is TGTGCCAGCAGCTTGGGGTACTACACCGGGGAGCTGTTTTTT.

This clonotype was seen a handful of times. The chain couples TRBV20-1 to TRBJ2-1; TRBD2 might be the D (6 bases). Germline V gene sequence: CDR1 DFQATT, CDR2 SNEGSKA (reference sequence). The V gene lost 0 bases and the J gene lost 7 bases, with 19 bases spanning the gap. This CDR3 has 16 amino acids. CDR3 amino acids: CSARDYLANEFNEQFF. The CDR3 bases are TGCAGTGCTAGAGATTACCTAGCGAACGAGTTTAATGAGCAGTTCTTC.

This clonotype was recorded many times. This sequence joins TRBV19 and TRBJ1-5; TRBD1 might be the D (6 bases). The CDR3 length is 16 residues. CDR1 is LNHDA, CDR2 SQIVND, per germline (reference sequence). V was pared by 5 bases and J by 10 bases, with 24 bases between. The CDR3 DNA follows: TGTGCCAGTAGTTCCCAAGGGGGGACATACCCTCAACCCCAGCATTTT. Protein product: CASSSQGGTYPQPQHF.

The rearrangement uses TRBV7-9 and TRBJ2-3, with 11 bases lining up with TRBD1. Germline V CDR1 and CDR2: SEHNR, FQNEAQ (reference sequence). The CDR3 length is 16 residues. Trimming cost V 4 bases and J 4 bases; bases outside gene matches: 7. The CDR3 reads CASSSGGQGVSDTQYF. CDR3 nucleotides: TGTGCCAGCAGCTCCGGGGGACAGGGGGTATCAGATACGCAGTATTTT.

The J gene is TRBJ2-5, the V gene TRBV20-1, with a tentative D call TRBD2 (5 bases). V was trimmed by 3 bases and J by 7 bases, leaving 18 bases between them. Germline assignment: CDR1 DFQATT and CDR2 SNEGSKA (reference sequence). The CDR3 loop spans 14 amino acids. CDR3 nucleotides: TGCAGTGCTAGGGACCCCGGGCCAGAGGGGACCCAGTACTTC. This encodes CSARDPGPEGTQYF.

The chain has TRBV6-5 and TRBJ2-6; 7 bases are a match to TRBD1. Germline V gene lookup returns CDR1 MNHEY and CDR2 SVGAGI. This CDR3 is built from 18 residues. Germline trimming cut 6 bases from V and 0 bases from J; bases unmatched to any gene: 11. The CDR3 bases are TGTGCCAGCAGCTCCACAGGGGAAACAATCTCTGGGGCCAACGTCCTGACTTTC. Translation: CASSSTGETISGANVLTF.

This CDR3 reads CASSESVAGDLNEQFF. CDR3 coding DNA: TGTGCCAGCAGTGAATCGGTCGCGGGGGACCTCAATGAGCAGTTCTTC. This chain joins TRBV25-1 and TRBJ2-1, with 7 bases that match TRBD2. The V and J ends lost 1 base and 6 bases, in that order; junction bases with no gene match: 9. The CDR3 is made up of 16 amino acids. CDR1 MGHDK and CDR2 SYGVNS come from the germline V gene.

This clonotype came up a few times. This chain connects TRBV10-3 to TRBJ2-2, with D perhaps TRBD2 (6 bases). CDR3 length: 14 amino acids. CDR1 and CDR2 (germline): ENHRY, SYGVKD. Trimming took off 4 bases at V and 4 bases at J, with 10 bases between the two ends. The CDR3 nucleotides are TGTGCCATCAGTGGGGGACTCGGCACCGGGGAGCTGTTTTTT. It codes for CAISGGLGTGELFF.

This clonotype was recorded at least ten times. The rearrangement links TRBV4-2 to TRBJ2-3, with TRBD2 matching over 7 bases. The germline V gene encodes CDR1 LGHNA and CDR2 YNFKEQ. The CDR3 contains 16 residues. The V gene end was trimmed by 3 bases and the J gene end by 5 bases; junction bases not matched to a gene: 11. CDR3 protein: CASSQGGRGVGDTQYF. CDR3 in DNA: TGTGCCAGCAGCCAGGGCGGGAGAGGGGTTGGAGATACGCAGTATTTT.

CDR3 region: CSASILAGNEQFF. CDR3 in DNA: TGCAGTGCTAGCATCCTAGCGGGTAATGAGCAGTTCTTC. V is TRBV20-1 and J is TRBJ2-1, with 8 bases that match TRBD2. Trimming at V came to 3 bases and at J to 7 bases, leaving 5 bases not matched to a gene. Germline V gene lookup returns CDR1 DFQATT and CDR2 SNEGSKA (reference sequence). The CDR3 is made up of 13 amino acids.

This clonotype was found many times. The rearrangement uses TRBV28 and TRBJ1-5, with a weak D call TRBD1 (6 bases). Per germline, CDR1 MDHEN and CDR2 SYDVKM. Trimming left V 5 bases short and J 4 bases short, with 24 bases between. The CDR3 spans 18 residues. CDR3 nucleotides: TGTGCCAGCAGTCTGTTCGGGGGGGCGCCGGCCAAGAATCAGCCCCAGCATTTT. It encodes CASSLFGGAPAKNQPQHF.

The sample holds many counts of this clonotype. The V call is TRBV27, the J call TRBJ1-1; 9 positions match TRBD1. Germline lookup yields CDR1 MNHEY and CDR2 SMNVEV (reference sequence). Trimming removed 3 bases from V and 4 bases from J; junction bases left unmatched: 0. The CDR3 totals 13 residues. The CDR3 bases are TGTGCCAGCAGTTTGACAGGGGGCACTGAAGCTTTCTTT. Translated: CASSLTGGTEAFF.

This clonotype was found a few times. The chain uses TRBV10-3 and TRBJ2-2; 8 bases map to TRBD2. The CDR3 is made up of 15 amino acids. From germline, CDR1 is ENHRY and CDR2 SYGVKD. After removal of 10 bases from V and 4 bases from J, the junction contained 11 bases not matched to a gene. The CDR3 here is CASRRAGEGTGELFF. CDR3 nucleotides: TGTGCCAGCCGAAGAGCGGGAGAAGGCACCGGGGAGCTGTTTTTT.

The rearrangement links TRBV20-1 to TRBJ2-7; D is ambiguous. V dropped 5 bases and J dropped 1 base, with 12 bases sitting between them. Germline-derived CDR1 and CDR2 are DFQATT and SNEGSKA (reference sequence). The CDR3 has 13 amino acids. Here the CDR3 reads CSAYGGLSYEQYF. The DNA of the CDR3 is TGCAGTGCTTACGGCGGCCTATCCTACGAGCAGTACTTC.

The genes are TRBV7-2 and TRBJ2-7, with TRBD2 matching 10 bases. Germline V CDR1 and CDR2: SGHTA, FQGNSA. J was trimmed by 0 bases and V by 6 bases; bases with no gene match: 5. This CDR3 spans 15 amino acids. The CDR3 region is CASRLSGGSSYEQYF. CDR3 coding DNA: TGTGCCAGCAGACTTAGCGGGGGGAGCTCCTACGAGCAGTACTTC.

This clonotype appeared many times. V usage is TRBV2 and J usage is TRBJ2-5, with D tentatively TRBD1 (6 bases). Deletions cut 4 bases from V and 5 bases from J, with 11 bases between. This CDR3 is built from 13 residues. CDR1 and CDR2 from the germline V gene are SNHLY and FYNNEI. CDR3 coding DNA: TGTGCCAGCAGTGGGTACAGGGTTGAGACCCAGTACTTC. Amino acid sequence: CASSGYRVETQYF.

V is TRBV6-2 or TRBV6-3 and J is TRBJ1-1, with TRBD1 matching over 8 bases. CDR1 is MNHEY, CDR2 SVGEGT, per germline. V gave up 2 bases and J gave up 4 bases; unmatched junction bases: 9. This CDR3 contains 16 residues. CDR3 in DNA: TGTGCCAGCAGTTACGCGGGAGGACAGGGTGGCACTGAAGCTTTCTTT. The encoded protein is CASSYAGGQGGTEAFF.

V usage is TRBV5-1 and J usage is TRBJ1-4; 10 bases match TRBD1. In germline, CDR1 is SGHRS, CDR2 YFSETQ. This CDR3 comprises 13 residues. CDR3 region: CAEGDRGDEKLFF. The CDR3 coding sequence is TGCGCAGAGGGGGACAGGGGTGATGAAAAACTGTTTTTT.

The chain uses TRBV7-9 and TRBJ1-4; tentatively, D is TRBD1 (5 bases). Germline V gene data show CDR1 as SEHNR and CDR2 as FQNEAQ (reference sequence). The CDR3 runs to 14 residues. Trimming left V 6 bases short and J 6 bases short, with 14 bases between. CDR3 sequence: CASSRQSGDEKLFF. The CDR3 DNA sequence: TGTGCCAGCAGTCGACAGTCCGGGGATGAAAAACTGTTTTTT.

This clonotype was detected a few times. J is TRBJ2-2 and V is TRBV6-6, with D unclear. This CDR3 contains 17 residues. V dropped 2 bases and J dropped 4 bases, with 17 bases sitting between them. Germline CDR1 is MNHNY and CDR2 is SVGAGI (reference sequence). DNA of the CDR3: TGTGCCAGCAGTTACAGGGCTAGTAGGGTGAGCACCGGGGAGCTGTTTTTT. This sequence encodes CASSYRASRVSTGELFF.

A few counts support this clonotype. J is TRBJ1-1 and V is TRBV5-1; D ambiguous. Germline V gene data show CDR1 as SGHRS and CDR2 as YFSETQ. The ends were cut back, 0 bases at V and 1 base at J, with 4 bases in the middle. The CDR3 extends over 13 amino acids. CDR3 nucleotides: TGCGCCAGCAGCTTGGACCCGAACACTGAAGCTTTCTTT. Translation: CASSLDPNTEAFF. Full variable domain (remainder filled in from reference TRBV5-1 and TRBJ1-1): KAGVTQTPRYLIKTRGQQVTLSCSPISGHRSVSWYQQTPGQGLQFLFEYFSETQRNKGNFPGRFSGRQFSNSRSEMNVSTLELGDSALYLCASSLDPNTEAFFGQGTRLTVV.

This clonotype showed up just a few times. This sequence joins TRBV15 and TRBJ2-1; 11 nucleotides line up with TRBD2. CDR1 is LNHNV, CDR2 YYDKDF, per germline (reference sequence). V gave up 0 bases and J gave up 9 bases; unmatched junction bases: 1. The CDR3 extends over 14 amino acids. The CDR3 loop is CATSRELAGVEQFF. CDR3 in DNA: TGTGCCACCAGCAGAGAACTAGCGGGAGTTGAGCAGTTCTTC.

This clonotype was found many times. The chain links TRBV6-1 to TRBJ2-7, with D uncertain. The germline gives CDR1 MNHNS, CDR2 SASEGT. V was shortened by 6 bases and J by 6 bases, with 9 bases between the two germline ends. This CDR3 contains 11 residues. This CDR3 reads CASSRVGEQYF. CDR3 sequence (DNA): TGTGCCAGCAGCCGGGTTGGCGAGCAGTACTTC.

The rearrangement joins TRBV7-2 to TRBJ2-3; a possible D gene is TRBD1 (6 bases). Deletions cut 6 bases from V and 3 bases from J, with 16 bases between. Germline V gene sequence: CDR1 SGHTA, CDR2 FQGNSA. The CDR3 sequence is 15 residues long. Here the CDR3 reads CASRSQGWGTDTQYF. CDR3 DNA sequence: TGTGCCAGCAGATCCCAGGGGTGGGGGACAGATACGCAGTATTTT.

The chain has TRBV12-3 or TRBV12-4 and TRBJ1-5, with D maybe TRBD1 (5 bases). This CDR3 region has 13 residues. Trimming stripped 5 bases from V and 4 bases from J, with 9 bases between. CDR3 region: CASSGQINQPQHF. The CDR3 nucleotides are TGTGCCAGCAGTGGACAAATAAATCAGCCCCAGCATTTT.

The chain employs TRBV7-8 and TRBJ1-2, with D tentatively TRBD1 (6 bases). This CDR3 contains 13 residues. The germline V gene encodes CDR1 SGHVS and CDR2 FQNEAQ. V lost 5 bases and J 6 bases, leaving 13 bases between the germline ends. Here the CDR3 reads CASSPTQGHGYTF. The CDR3 DNA follows: TGTGCCAGCAGCCCGACCCAGGGGCATGGCTACACCTTC.

About this clonotype itself: A junction boundary mismatches the germline segment, possibly from a read error. The chain recombines TRBV2 with TRBJ1-4; weak D call: TRBD1 (5 bases). Per germline, CDR1 SNHLY and CDR2 FYNNEI. This CDR3 is built from 13 residues. In DNA form, the CDR3 reads TGTGCCAGCAAGGAGGGGCTGTGGGAAAAACTGTTCTTT. This codes for CASKEGLWEKLFF. The whole variable domain, remainder taken from reference TRBV2 and TRBJ1-4, is EPEVTQTPSHQVTQMGQEVILRCVPISNHLYFYWYRQILGQKVEFLVSFYNNEISEKSEIFDDQFSVERPDGSNFTLKIRSTKLEDSAMYFCASKEGLWEKLFFGSGTQLSVL.

This clonotype was seen repeatedly, ten times or more. The gene calls are TRBV2 and TRBJ2-7; TRBD1 matches at 7 bases. Germline CDR1 and CDR2: SNHLY and FYNNEI. This CDR3 has 15 amino acids. V gave up 6 bases and J gave up 3 bases; unmatched junction bases: 11. The CDR3 reads CASSPLPGQSYEQYF. In nucleotides, the CDR3 is TGTGCCAGCAGCCCGCTACCGGGACAGAGCTACGAGCAGTACTTC.